A selection of T cell receptor beta chains follows, all from one sample in a study of tumor and adjacent non-tumor tissue in lung cancer. In TCRdb, the multiplex PCR reads were re-called with MiXCR into one record per CDR3 protein. The sample yields tens of thousands of distinct CDR3 sequences, approximately 68% seen once. The sequenced sample consisted of distant non-tumor lung tissue. The receptors were gathered from a woman between 50 and 59 years old with non-small cell lung cancer. Both conserved end residues are part of each CDR3. Each record gives: D gene, J gene, clone size, V gene, CDR3 protein, CDR3 DNA. A D gene is named only where the DNA matches it firmly. Rows give clone size only sometimes, using once, few, many, or a class for an expanded clone.

>TRBD1|TRBJ2-1|.|TRBV20-1
CSVLDRGGGNEYNEQFF
TGCAGTGTTCTGGACAGGGGTGGCGGAAACGAGTACAATGAGCAGTTCTTC
>.|TRBJ2-1|.|TRBV11-1
CQQPSSRWQFF
TGCCAGCAGCCCTCGTCTAGGTGGCAGTTCTTC
>.|TRBJ2-7|.|TRBV4-1
CANSQDDRSGSYEQYF
TGCGCCAACAGCCAGGATGACAGGTCTGGCTCCTACGAGCAATACTTC
>.|TRBJ1-6|.|TRBV30
CAWSSFGTSYNSPLHF
TGTGCCTGGAGTTCGTTTGGGACGAGTTATAATTCACCCCTCCACTTC
>TRBD2|TRBJ2-1|.|TRBV4-2
CASSQDPASGSLYGQFF
TGTGCCAGTAGCCAAGATCCGGCTAGCGGGAGTTTGTATGGGCAGTTCTTC
>.|TRBJ2-2|few|TRBV6-4
CASSRDWTGELFF
TGTGCCAGCAGTCGGGATTGGACCGGGGAGCTGTTTTTT
>.|TRBJ1-2|once|TRBV29-1
CSVDNAKDNYGYTF
TGCAGCGTTGACAATGCAAAGGATAACTATGGCTACACCTTC
>.|TRBJ2-1|few|TRBV13
CASNQRADNEQFF
TGTGCCAGCAATCAAAGGGCCGACAATGAGCAGTTCTTC
>TRBD2|TRBJ2-2|.|TRBV6-6
CASSPGLAGGSGELFF
TGTGCCAGCAGTCCGGGACTAGCGGGAGGAAGCGGGGAGCTGTTTTTT
>.|TRBJ2-2|few|TRBV7-8
CASSLSPKAAGELFF
TGTGCCAGCAGCTTATCCCCCAAGGCGGCCGGGGAGCTGTTTTTT
>.|TRBJ2-7|many|TRBV11-2
CASSLNIAQGTYEQYF
TGTGCCAGCAGCTTAAATATCGCTCAGGGAACCTACGAGCAGTACTTC
>TRBD2|TRBJ2-1|.|TRBV12-3/TRBV12-4
CSSTHPGLAGLAPSSYNKQFF
TGTTCCAGCACCCACCCGGGACTAGCGGGTCTAGCCCCGAGCTCCTACAATAAGCAGTTCTTC
>.|TRBJ1-3|.|TRBV19
CASRQADSGNTIYF
TGTGCCAGCCGACAGGCCGACTCTGGAAACACCATATATTTT
>.|TRBJ2-3|.|TRBV29-1
CSVAEPLDTRYF
TGCAGCGTTGCGGAGCCGTTAGATACGCGGTATTTT
>.|TRBJ1-5|.|TRBV28
CASSLGQMYSNQPQHF
TGTGCCAGCAGTTTAGGACAGATGTATAGCAATCAGCCCCAGCATTTT
>.|TRBJ2-2|.|TRBV5-4
CASSPRDLGTGELFF
TGTGCCAGCAGCCCCCGGGACCTTGGTACCGGGGAGCTGTTTTTT
>.|TRBJ1-5|.|TRBV6-5
CASSYTTEVDQPQHF
TGTGCTAGCAGTTACACGACAGAGGTAGATCAGCCCCAGCATTTT
>.|TRBJ2-6|.|TRBV4-3
CASSQENDGNSGTNVLTF
TGCGCCAGCAGCCAAGAAAATGATGGAAACTCTGGGACCAACGTCCTGACATTC
>TRBD2|TRBJ2-7|.|TRBV20-1
CSAHPRLAGYEQYF
TGCAGTGCTCACCCGAGACTAGCGGGCTACGAGCAGTACTTC
>TRBD2|TRBJ2-7|many|TRBV10-3
CAISDPGVSGRTYEQYF
TGTGCCATCAGTGATCCCGGTGTTAGCGGGAGAACCTACGAGCAGTACTTC
>.|TRBJ2-7|.|TRBV6-5
CANSRHESLSTYEQYF
TGTGCCAACAGCCGCCATGAGAGCTTATCTACCTACGAGCAGTACTTC